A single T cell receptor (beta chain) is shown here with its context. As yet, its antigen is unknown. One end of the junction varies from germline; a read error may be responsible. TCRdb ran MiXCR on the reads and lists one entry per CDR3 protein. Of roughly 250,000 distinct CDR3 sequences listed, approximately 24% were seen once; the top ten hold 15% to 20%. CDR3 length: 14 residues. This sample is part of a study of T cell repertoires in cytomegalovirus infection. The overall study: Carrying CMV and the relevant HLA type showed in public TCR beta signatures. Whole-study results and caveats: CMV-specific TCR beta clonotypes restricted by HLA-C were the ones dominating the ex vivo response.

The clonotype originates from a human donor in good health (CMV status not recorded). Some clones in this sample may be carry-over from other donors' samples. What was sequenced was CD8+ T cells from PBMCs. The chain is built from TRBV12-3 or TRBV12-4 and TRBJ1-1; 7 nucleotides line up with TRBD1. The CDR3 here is CANSSRGTNTEAFF. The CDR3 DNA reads TGTGCCAACAGTTCCAGGGGGACGAACACTGAAGCTTTCTTT.